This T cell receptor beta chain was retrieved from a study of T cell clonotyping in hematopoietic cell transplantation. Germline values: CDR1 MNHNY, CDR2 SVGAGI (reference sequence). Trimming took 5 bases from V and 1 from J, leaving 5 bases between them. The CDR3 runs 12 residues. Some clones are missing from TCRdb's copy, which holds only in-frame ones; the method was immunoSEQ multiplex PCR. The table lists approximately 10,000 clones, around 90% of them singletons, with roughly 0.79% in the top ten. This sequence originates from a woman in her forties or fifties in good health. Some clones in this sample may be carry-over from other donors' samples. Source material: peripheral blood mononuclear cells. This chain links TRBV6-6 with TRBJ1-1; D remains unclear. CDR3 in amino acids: CASSRRNTEAFF. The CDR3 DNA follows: TGTGCCAGCAGTAGAAGGAACACTGAAGCTTTCTTT.